This T cell receptor beta chain comes out of a study of T cell responses to AZD1222 COVID-19 vaccine. Study-wide results and limits: Repertoire collection took place solely once the T cell response had peaked.

Comments on this clone: Its antigen is unidentified.

The repertoire was sequenced with immunoSEQ multiplex PCR; TCRdb's copy has only in-frame clones and lacks some. The data show 130,000 to 150,000 clones, around 91% seen once. This CDR3 comprises 12 residues. The ends were cut back, 5 bases at V and 5 bases at J, with 7 bases in the middle. This chain links TRBV12-3 or TRBV12-4 with TRBJ2-4, with D unresolved. The sequence derives from an adult in good health. The specimen was peripheral blood, collected on day 0 of AZD1222 vaccination. The CDR3, as DNA: TGTGCCAGCAGTCTCGAGGAAAACATTCAGTACTTC. Encoded protein: CASSLEENIQYF.